This passage covers 3 T cell receptor beta chains from one sample sequenced in a study of shared clonotypes between healthy human individuals. The method was immunoSEQ multiplex PCR; TCRdb's version includes in-frame clones alone and lacks a portion of them. This sample yields about 480,000 clones, of which 60% to 85% are seen a single time; about an eighth belongs to the top ten. Sequencing used PBMCs. The receptors were gathered from a woman aged 40 to 55 in good health. Some clones in this sample may be carry-over from other donors' samples.

The chain joins TRBV7-8 to TRBJ2-5, with 9 bases identical to TRBD1. Germline CDR1 SGHVS, CDR2 FQNEAQ. The J segment lost 5 bases and the V segment lost 5 bases, leaving 6 bases of the junction unmatched. The CDR3 consists of 14 residues. The CDR3 loop reads CASSQGQGWETQYF. In nucleotides, the CDR3 is TGTGCCAGCAGCCAGGGACAGGGTTGGGAGACCCAGTACTTC.

The gene calls are TRBV5-1 and TRBJ1-5; a weak D match, TRBD1 (6 bases). CDR1 SGHRS and CDR2 YFSETQ come from the germline V gene. The V end lost 0 bases, the J end lost 6 bases, and 13 bases lay between the germline ends. The CDR3 length is 15 residues. This CDR3 is CASSLGGGAGQPQHF. CDR3 bases: TGCGCCAGCAGCTTGGGGGGGGGCGCCGGTCAGCCCCAGCATTTT.

The gene calls are TRBV6-1 and TRBJ1-4, with 7 bases aligning to TRBD1. The J segment lost 4 bases and the V segment lost 5 bases, leaving 7 bases of the junction unmatched. This CDR3 is 15 amino acids long. Germline assignment: CDR1 MNHNS and CDR2 SASEGT. CDR3 DNA sequence: TGTGCCAGCAGTTCAACAGGGGACTATAATGAAAAACTGTTTTTT. Translating it yields CASSSTGDYNEKLFF.